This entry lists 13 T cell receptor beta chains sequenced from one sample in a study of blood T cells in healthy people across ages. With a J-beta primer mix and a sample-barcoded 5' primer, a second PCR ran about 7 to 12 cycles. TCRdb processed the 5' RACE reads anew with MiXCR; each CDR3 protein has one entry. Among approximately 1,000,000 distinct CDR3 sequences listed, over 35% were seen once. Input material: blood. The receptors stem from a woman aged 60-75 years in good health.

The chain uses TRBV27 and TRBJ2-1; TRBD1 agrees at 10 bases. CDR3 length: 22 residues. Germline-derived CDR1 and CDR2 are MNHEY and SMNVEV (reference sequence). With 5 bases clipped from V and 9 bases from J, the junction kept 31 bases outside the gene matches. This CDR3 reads CASSLIRGTGTGDGTRGSEQFF. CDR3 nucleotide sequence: TGTGCCAGCAGTCTCATAAGAGGAACCGGGACAGGGGACGGGACTAGGGGTAGTGAGCAGTTCTTC.

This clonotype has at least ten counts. The CDR3 DNA is TGCAGCGTTGGGCTAGCCAGCTACGAGCAGTACTTC. Translating gives CSVGLASYEQYF. The chain couples TRBV29-1 to TRBJ2-7; D is perhaps TRBD2 (5 bases). V lost 4 bases and J 3 bases, leaving 10 bases between the germline ends. The germline CDR1 and CDR2 sequences are SQVTM and ANQGSEA. The CDR3 loop spans 12 amino acids.

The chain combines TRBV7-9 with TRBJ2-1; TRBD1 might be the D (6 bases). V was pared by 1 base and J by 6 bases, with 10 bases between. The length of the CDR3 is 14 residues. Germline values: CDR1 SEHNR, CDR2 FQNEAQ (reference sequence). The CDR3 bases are TGTGCCAGCAGCTTAGTGGCAGGGGCCAATGAGCAGTTCTTC. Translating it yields CASSLVAGANEQFF.

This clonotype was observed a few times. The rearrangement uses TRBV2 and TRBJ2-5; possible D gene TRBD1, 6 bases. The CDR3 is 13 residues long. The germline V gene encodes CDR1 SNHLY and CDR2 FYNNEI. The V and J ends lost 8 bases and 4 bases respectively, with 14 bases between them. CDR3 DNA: TGTGCCAGCCCTGGGCAGGGGAGAGAGACCCAGTACTTC. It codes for CASPGQGRETQYF.

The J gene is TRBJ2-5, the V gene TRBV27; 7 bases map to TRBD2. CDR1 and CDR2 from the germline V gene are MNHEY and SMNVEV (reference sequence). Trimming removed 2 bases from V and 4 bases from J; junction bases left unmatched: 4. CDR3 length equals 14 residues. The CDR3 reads CASSLRTRGETQYF. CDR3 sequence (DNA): TGTGCCAGCAGTTTAAGGACTAGGGGAGAGACCCAGTACTTC.

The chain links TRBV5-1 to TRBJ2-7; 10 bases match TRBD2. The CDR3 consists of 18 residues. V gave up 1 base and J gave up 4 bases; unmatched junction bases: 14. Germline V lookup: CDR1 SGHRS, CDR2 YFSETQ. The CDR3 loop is CASSLWIAGGGTSYEQYF. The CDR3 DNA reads TGCGCCAGCAGCTTGTGGATAGCGGGAGGAGGTACCTCTTACGAGCAGTACTTC.

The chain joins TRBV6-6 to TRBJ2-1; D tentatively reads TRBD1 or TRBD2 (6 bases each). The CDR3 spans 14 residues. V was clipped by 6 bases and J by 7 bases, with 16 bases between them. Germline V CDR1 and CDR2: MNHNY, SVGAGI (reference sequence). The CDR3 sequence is CASRKRGVGNEQFF. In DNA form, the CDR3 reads TGTGCCAGCAGGAAAAGGGGGGTAGGGAATGAGCAGTTCTTC.

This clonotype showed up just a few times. The DNA for the CDR3 is TGTGCCAGCAGGGAGTGGAATGAGCAGTTCTTC. It encodes CASREWNEQFF. This sequence joins TRBV27 and TRBJ2-1; D is undetermined. The CDR3 covers 11 residues. V lost 6 bases to trimming and J lost 7 bases, with 7 bases between them. CDR1 and CDR2 (germline): MNHEY, SMNVEV (reference sequence).

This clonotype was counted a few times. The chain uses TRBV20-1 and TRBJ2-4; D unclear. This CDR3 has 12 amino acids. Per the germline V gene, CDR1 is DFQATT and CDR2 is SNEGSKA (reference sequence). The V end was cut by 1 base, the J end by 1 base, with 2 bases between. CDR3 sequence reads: CSARGAKNIQYF. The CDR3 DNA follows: TGCAGTGCTAGAGGTGCCAAAAACATTCAGTACTTC.

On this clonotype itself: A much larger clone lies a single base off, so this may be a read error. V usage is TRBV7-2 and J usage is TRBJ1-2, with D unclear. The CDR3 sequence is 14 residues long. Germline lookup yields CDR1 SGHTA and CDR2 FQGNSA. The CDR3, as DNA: TGTGCCGGCAGCTCCCGGACGGCTACCTATGGCTACACCTTC. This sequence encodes CAGSSRTATYGYTF.

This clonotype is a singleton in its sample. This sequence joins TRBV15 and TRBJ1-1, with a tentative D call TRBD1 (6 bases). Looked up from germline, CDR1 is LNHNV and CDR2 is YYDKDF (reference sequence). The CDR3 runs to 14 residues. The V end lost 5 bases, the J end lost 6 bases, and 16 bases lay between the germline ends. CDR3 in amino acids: CATSQRQGLAEAFF. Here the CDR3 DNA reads TGTGCCACCAGCCAAAGGCAGGGGTTGGCTGAAGCTTTCTTT.

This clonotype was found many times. CDR3 residues: CASSLRNEQYF. DNA of the CDR3: TGTGCCAGCAGTTTAAGGAACGAGCAGTACTTC. The rearrangement joins TRBV28 to TRBJ2-5; unclear D gene. Matching the DNA end better, TRBJ2-7 makes the J call doubtful. The CDR3 is made up of 11 amino acids. Germline CDR1 is MDHEN and CDR2 is SYDVKM.

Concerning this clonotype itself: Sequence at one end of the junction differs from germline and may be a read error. CDR3 loop: CSVTGTGSGNTLYF. The CDR3 region has the DNA TGCAGCGTAACAGGGACAGGCTCTGGAAACACCTTATATTTT. The chain has TRBV29-1 and TRBJ1-3; TRBD1 aligns across 8 bases. The CDR3 contains 14 residues. Germline V gene sequence: CDR1 SQVTM, CDR2 ANQGSEA.